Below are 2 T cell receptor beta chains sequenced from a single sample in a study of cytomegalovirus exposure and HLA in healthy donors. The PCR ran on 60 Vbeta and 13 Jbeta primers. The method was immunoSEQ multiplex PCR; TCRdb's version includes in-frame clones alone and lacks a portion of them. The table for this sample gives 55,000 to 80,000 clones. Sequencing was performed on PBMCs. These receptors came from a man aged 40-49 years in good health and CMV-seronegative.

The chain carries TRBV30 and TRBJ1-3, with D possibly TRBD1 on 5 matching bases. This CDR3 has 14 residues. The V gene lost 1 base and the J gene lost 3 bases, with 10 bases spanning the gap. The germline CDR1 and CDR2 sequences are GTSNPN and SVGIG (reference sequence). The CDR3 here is CAWSGQGFGNTIYF. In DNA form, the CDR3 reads TGTGCCTGGAGTGGCCAGGGTTTTGGAAACACCATATATTTT.

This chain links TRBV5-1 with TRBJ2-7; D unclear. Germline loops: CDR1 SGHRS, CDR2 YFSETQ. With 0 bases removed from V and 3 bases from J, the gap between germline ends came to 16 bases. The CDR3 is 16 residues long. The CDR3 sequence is CASSLAVPPPIYEQYF. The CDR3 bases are TGCGCCAGCAGCTTGGCGGTCCCCCCGCCCATCTACGAGCAGTACTTC.